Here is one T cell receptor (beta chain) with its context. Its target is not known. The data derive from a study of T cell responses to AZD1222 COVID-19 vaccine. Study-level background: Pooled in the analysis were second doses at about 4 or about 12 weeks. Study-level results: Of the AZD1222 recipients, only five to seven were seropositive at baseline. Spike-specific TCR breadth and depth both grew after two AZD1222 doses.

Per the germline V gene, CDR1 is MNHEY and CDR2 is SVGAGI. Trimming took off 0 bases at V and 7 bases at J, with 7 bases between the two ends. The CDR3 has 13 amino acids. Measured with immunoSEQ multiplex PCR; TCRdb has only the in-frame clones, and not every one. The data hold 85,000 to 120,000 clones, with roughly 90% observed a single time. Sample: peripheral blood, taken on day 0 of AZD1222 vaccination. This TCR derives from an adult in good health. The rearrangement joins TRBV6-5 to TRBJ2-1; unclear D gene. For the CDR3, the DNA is TGTGCCAGCAGTTACTCGAACGGTAATGAGCAGTTCTTC. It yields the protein CASSYSNGNEQFF.